A selection of T cell receptor beta chains follows, all from one sample in a study of T cells in localized non-small cell lung cancer. Some clones are missing from TCRdb's copy, which holds only in-frame ones; the method was immunoSEQ multiplex PCR. This table holds around 15,000 clones, approximately 90% found once. Sequencing was performed on peripheral blood mononuclear cells, taken before any cancer treatment. The receptors shown here come from a man aged 35-69 years with stage III lung adenocarcinoma. The CDR3 runs from the conserved cysteine through the conserved F or W. The order of the fields is V gene, J gene, clone size, D gene, CDR3 DNA, CDR3 protein. A D gene is named only where the DNA matches it firmly. Clone size is shown for a subset of rows, as once, few, many or a class of expanded clone.

v_call: TRBV29-1
j_call: TRBJ2-7
clone_size: .
d_call: .
cdr3_nt: TGCAGCGTTGAAGGAGGGGTAACCTACGAGCAGTACTTC
cdr3_aa: CSVEGGVTYEQYF

v_call: TRBV29-1
j_call: TRBJ2-7
clone_size: large
d_call: TRBD2
cdr3_nt: TGCAGCGTTGAGTTTCTAGCGGGAGGCTCCTACGAGCAGTACTTC
cdr3_aa: CSVEFLAGGSYEQYF

v_call: TRBV28
j_call: TRBJ2-2
clone_size: once
d_call: TRBD2
cdr3_nt: TGTGCCAGCAGTTTGAGTAGCGGGATTAGGTTTTCCGGGGAGCTGTTTTTT
cdr3_aa: CASSLSSGIRFSGELFF

v_call: TRBV27
j_call: TRBJ2-3
clone_size: .
d_call: .
cdr3_nt: TGTGCCAGCAGTTTAAGGGATACGCAGTATTTT
cdr3_aa: CASSLRDTQYF

v_call: TRBV5-1
j_call: TRBJ2-7
clone_size: .
d_call: TRBD1
cdr3_nt: TGCGCCAGCAGTTCGGGACAGGGGGCCTACGAGCAGTACTTC
cdr3_aa: CASSSGQGAYEQYF

v_call: TRBV6-6
j_call: TRBJ2-2
clone_size: .
d_call: TRBD2
cdr3_nt: TGTGCCAGCAGTTTTCTAGCGGACACCGGGGAGCTGTTTTTT
cdr3_aa: CASSFLADTGELFF

v_call: TRBV4-3
j_call: TRBJ2-5
clone_size: .
d_call: .
cdr3_nt: TGCGCCAGCAGCCAAGATGGTCGGGCAGACCAAGAGACCCAGTACTTC
cdr3_aa: CASSQDGRADQETQYF

v_call: TRBV5-3
j_call: TRBJ2-7
clone_size: .
d_call: .
cdr3_nt: TGTGCCAGAAGCTTGGGACAAAAAACCTACGAGCAGTACTTC
cdr3_aa: CARSLGQKTYEQYF

v_call: TRBV4-1
j_call: TRBJ1-4
clone_size: .
d_call: .
cdr3_nt: TGCGCCAGCAGCCATCCCCGCCGGGATCCAACTAATGAAAAACTGTTTTTT
cdr3_aa: CASSHPRRDPTNEKLFF

v_call: TRBV4-1
j_call: TRBJ1-2
clone_size: .
d_call: .
cdr3_nt: TGCGCCAGCAGCCAAGAGAGGGGGAAAAACTATGGCTACACCTTC
cdr3_aa: CASSQERGKNYGYTF

v_call: TRBV16
j_call: TRBJ1-2
clone_size: .
d_call: .
cdr3_nt: TGTGCCAGCAGCCAATCTAGGGCTGGTGGCTACACCTTC
cdr3_aa: CASSQSRAGGYTF

v_call: TRBV25-1
j_call: TRBJ1-4
clone_size: .
d_call: TRBD1
cdr3_nt: TGTGCCAGCAGTGTTAACCCGGGACAGGGAGTCTTAGGTGAAAAACTGTTTTTT
cdr3_aa: CASSVNPGQGVLGEKLFF

v_call: TRBV15
j_call: TRBJ2-1
clone_size: .
d_call: TRBD2
cdr3_nt: TGTGCCACCAGCAGAGATAGAGGACTAGGAAAGGGTGAGCAGTTCTTC
cdr3_aa: CATSRDRGLGKGEQFF

v_call: TRBV28
j_call: TRBJ1-2
clone_size: .
d_call: TRBD1
cdr3_nt: TGTGCCAGCGGCAGACAGGGAACAAACTATGGCTACACCTTC
cdr3_aa: CASGRQGTNYGYTF

v_call: TRBV18
j_call: TRBJ2-7
clone_size: .
d_call: .
cdr3_nt: TGTGCCAGCTCAATCAGCTACGAGCAGTACTTC
cdr3_aa: CASSISYEQYF

v_call: TRBV7-8
j_call: TRBJ2-7
clone_size: .
d_call: TRBD1
cdr3_nt: TGTGCCAGCAGCCCCTCCGGGACAGGGGACTACGAGCAGTACTTC
cdr3_aa: CASSPSGTGDYEQYF

v_call: TRBV9
j_call: TRBJ1-4
clone_size: .
d_call: .
cdr3_nt: TGTGCCAGCAGCCTAGTCTCAGGGAATGGAGAAAAACTGTTTTTT
cdr3_aa: CASSLVSGNGEKLFF

v_call: TRBV25-1
j_call: TRBJ1-2
clone_size: .
d_call: .
cdr3_nt: TGTGCCAGCAGTGACAGTAACTATGGCTACACCTTC
cdr3_aa: CASSDSNYGYTF

v_call: TRBV5-1
j_call: TRBJ2-1
clone_size: .
d_call: .
cdr3_nt: TGCGCCAGCAGCTCTCGGTGGGACACAAATGAGCAGTTCTTC
cdr3_aa: CASSSRWDTNEQFF

v_call: TRBV10-3
j_call: TRBJ2-7
clone_size: .
d_call: .
cdr3_nt: TGTGCCACAGGGACACTAGGCTCCTACGAGCAGTACTTC
cdr3_aa: CATGTLGSYEQYF

v_call: TRBV5-4
j_call: TRBJ2-5
clone_size: .
d_call: .
cdr3_nt: TGTGCCAGCAGACAGGACATGTGGGGAGAGACCCAGTACTTC
cdr3_aa: CASRQDMWGETQYF

v_call: TRBV9
j_call: TRBJ1-5
clone_size: .
d_call: .
cdr3_nt: TGTGCCAGCAGCGTAGATGGGATCAGCAATCAGCCCCAGCATTTT
cdr3_aa: CASSVDGISNQPQHF

v_call: TRBV27
j_call: TRBJ2-1
clone_size: .
d_call: .
cdr3_nt: TGTGCCAGCACCCACCGGACAAAGGGTAGCAATGAGCAGTTCTTC
cdr3_aa: CASTHRTKGSNEQFF

v_call: TRBV7-8
j_call: TRBJ2-7
clone_size: .
d_call: .
cdr3_nt: TGTGCCAGCAGCTTAGTTAGCGGATCTTCCTACGAGCAGTACTTC
cdr3_aa: CASSLVSGSSYEQYF

v_call: TRBV5-4
j_call: TRBJ2-1
clone_size: few
d_call: .
cdr3_nt: TGTGCCAGCAGCTTGGACAGGGCCGACAATGAGCAGTTCTTC
cdr3_aa: CASSLDRADNEQFF

v_call: TRBV4-3
j_call: TRBJ2-1
clone_size: .
d_call: .
cdr3_nt: TGCGCCAGCAGCCAAGCACACAGGGTAACTTTCTCCTACAATGAGCAGTTCTTC
cdr3_aa: CASSQAHRVTFSYNEQFF

v_call: TRBV19
j_call: TRBJ2-5
clone_size: .
d_call: .
cdr3_nt: TGTGCCACTTCCGGCAGGTCGGGAGAGACCCAGTACTTC
cdr3_aa: CATSGRSGETQYF

v_call: TRBV19
j_call: TRBJ2-2
clone_size: once
d_call: TRBD1
cdr3_nt: TGTGCCAGTAGTTCCCGACAGGGGGTAAACACCGGGGAGCTGTTTTTT
cdr3_aa: CASSSRQGVNTGELFF

v_call: TRBV2
j_call: TRBJ1-2
clone_size: .
d_call: TRBD1
cdr3_nt: TGTGCCAGCAGGACCGGACAGGGCTTTGGCTACACCTTC
cdr3_aa: CASRTGQGFGYTF

v_call: TRBV18
j_call: TRBJ2-3
clone_size: .
d_call: .
cdr3_nt: TGTGCCAGCTCACCACCTTCAAGCCCAGATACGCAGTATTTT
cdr3_aa: CASSPPSSPDTQYF

v_call: TRBV10-3
j_call: TRBJ2-7
clone_size: once
d_call: TRBD2
cdr3_nt: TGTGCCATCAGTACGTGGACTAGCGGGACAAACTACGAGCAGTACTTC
cdr3_aa: CAISTWTSGTNYEQYF

v_call: TRBV6-9
j_call: TRBJ2-3
clone_size: .
d_call: .
cdr3_nt: TGTGCCAGCAGTCGCCCTCCGGGGACAGATACGCAGTATTTT
cdr3_aa: CASSRPPGTDTQYF

v_call: TRBV6-5
j_call: TRBJ2-1
clone_size: .
d_call: TRBD2
cdr3_nt: TGTGCCAGCAGACCCGGGACTAGCGGGAAGGATGAGCAGTTCTTC
cdr3_aa: CASRPGTSGKDEQFF

v_call: TRBV28
j_call: TRBJ2-4
clone_size: .
d_call: .
cdr3_nt: TGTGCCAGCAGTCCCCCCGGGACCCTGAACATTCAGTACTTC
cdr3_aa: CASSPPGTLNIQYF

v_call: TRBV7-6
j_call: TRBJ2-7
clone_size: .
d_call: .
cdr3_nt: TGTGCCAGCAGCTTAGGGCGAAACTACGAGCAGTACTTC
cdr3_aa: CASSLGRNYEQYF

v_call: TRBV4-3
j_call: TRBJ2-2
clone_size: once
d_call: .
cdr3_nt: TGCGCCAGCAGCCGAACCAAAGGATCCGGGGAGCTGTTTTTT
cdr3_aa: CASSRTKGSGELFF

v_call: TRBV29-1
j_call: TRBJ2-7
clone_size: .
d_call: TRBD2
cdr3_nt: TGCAGCGTTGGGGGACTAGCGGACTTCTACGAGCAGTACTTC
cdr3_aa: CSVGGLADFYEQYF

v_call: TRBV5-1
j_call: TRBJ1-5
clone_size: once
d_call: .
cdr3_nt: TGCGCCAGCAGCTTGGGGAGCAATCAGCCCCAGCATTTT
cdr3_aa: CASSLGSNQPQHF

v_call: TRBV19
j_call: TRBJ1-1
clone_size: .
d_call: .
cdr3_nt: TGTGCCAGCCAACATCTTTTAAACACTGAAGCTTTCTTT
cdr3_aa: CASQHLLNTEAFF

v_call: TRBV27
j_call: TRBJ2-1
clone_size: .
d_call: TRBD2
cdr3_nt: TGTGCCAGCAGTATAAGGACTAGCGGGAGGGAAAGGGGGAATGAGCAGTTCTTC
cdr3_aa: CASSIRTSGRERGNEQFF

v_call: TRBV2
j_call: TRBJ1-5
clone_size: .
d_call: TRBD1
cdr3_nt: TGTGCCAGCAGTGAAAACAGGGGCCTAGTTCAGCCCCAGCATTTT
cdr3_aa: CASSENRGLVQPQHF

v_call: TRBV28
j_call: TRBJ2-1
clone_size: .
d_call: TRBD2
cdr3_nt: TGTGCCAGCAGTTTGGGGAGCGGGAGCTCCTACAATGAGCAGTTCTTC
cdr3_aa: CASSLGSGSSYNEQFF

v_call: TRBV28
j_call: TRBJ2-2
clone_size: .
d_call: TRBD1
cdr3_nt: TGTGCCAGCCAAGGGGTCGACAGGGGGCGCCGGGACACCGGGGAGCTGTTTTTT
cdr3_aa: CASQGVDRGRRDTGELFF

v_call: TRBV11-3
j_call: TRBJ2-2
clone_size: .
d_call: .
cdr3_nt: TGTGCCAGCTCAGGGGCTGCAAACACCGGGGAGCTGTTTTTT
cdr3_aa: CASSGAANTGELFF

v_call: TRBV7-9
j_call: TRBJ2-3
clone_size: .
d_call: .
cdr3_nt: TGTGCCAGCAGCTTAGCGCGGGTGGAGGGGGAAGATACGCAGTATTTT
cdr3_aa: CASSLARVEGEDTQYF

v_call: TRBV19
j_call: TRBJ2-1
clone_size: .
d_call: TRBD2
cdr3_nt: TGTGCCAGTAGCCGCCCTAGCGGGAGGGCCTACAATGAGCAGTTCTTC
cdr3_aa: CASSRPSGRAYNEQFF